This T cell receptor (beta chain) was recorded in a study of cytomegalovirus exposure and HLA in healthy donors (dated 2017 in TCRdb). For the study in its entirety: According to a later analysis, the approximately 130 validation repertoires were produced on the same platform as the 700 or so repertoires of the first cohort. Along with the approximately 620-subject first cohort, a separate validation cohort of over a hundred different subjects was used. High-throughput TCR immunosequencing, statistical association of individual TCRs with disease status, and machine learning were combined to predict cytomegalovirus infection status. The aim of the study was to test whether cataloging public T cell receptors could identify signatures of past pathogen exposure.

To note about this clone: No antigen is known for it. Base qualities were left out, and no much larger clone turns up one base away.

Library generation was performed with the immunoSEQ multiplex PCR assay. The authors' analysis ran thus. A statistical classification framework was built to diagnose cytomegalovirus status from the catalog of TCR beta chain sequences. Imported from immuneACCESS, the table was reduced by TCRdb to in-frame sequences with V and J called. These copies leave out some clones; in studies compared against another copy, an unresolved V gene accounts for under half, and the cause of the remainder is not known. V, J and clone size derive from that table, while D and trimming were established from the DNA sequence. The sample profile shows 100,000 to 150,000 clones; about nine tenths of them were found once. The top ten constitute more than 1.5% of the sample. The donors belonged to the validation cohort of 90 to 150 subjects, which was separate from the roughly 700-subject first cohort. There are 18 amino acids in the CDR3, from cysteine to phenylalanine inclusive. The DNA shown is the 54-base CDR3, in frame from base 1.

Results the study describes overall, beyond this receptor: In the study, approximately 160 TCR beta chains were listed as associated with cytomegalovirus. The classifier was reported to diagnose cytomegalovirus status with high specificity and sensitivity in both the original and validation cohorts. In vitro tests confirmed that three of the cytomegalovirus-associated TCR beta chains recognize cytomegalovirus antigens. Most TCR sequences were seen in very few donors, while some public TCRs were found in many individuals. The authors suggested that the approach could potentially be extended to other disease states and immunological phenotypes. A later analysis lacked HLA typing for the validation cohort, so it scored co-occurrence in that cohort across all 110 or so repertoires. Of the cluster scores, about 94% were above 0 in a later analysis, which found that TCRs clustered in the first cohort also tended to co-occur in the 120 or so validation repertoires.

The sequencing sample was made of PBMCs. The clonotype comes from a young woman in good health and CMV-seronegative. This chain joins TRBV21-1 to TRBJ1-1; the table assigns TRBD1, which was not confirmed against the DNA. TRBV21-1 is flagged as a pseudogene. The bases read TGTGCCAGCAGCAATGCGGGTACCGGGACAGGGAGGCGGACTGAAGCTTTCTTT. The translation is CASSNAGTGTGRRTEAFF.